The 26 T cell receptor beta chains below all came from one sample that was sequenced in a study of cytomegalovirus exposure and HLA in healthy donors. In the PCR, 60 Vbeta and 13 Jbeta primers were used. TCRdb keeps only in-frame clones here, not all; method: immunoSEQ multiplex PCR. The sample has fewer than 120,000 clones, 86% seen once. The sample consisted of PBMCs. The source is a man aged 35 to 55 in good health and CMV-seronegative.

J is TRBJ2-1 and V is TRBV5-1; D is perhaps TRBD2 (5 bases). The V and J ends lost 4 bases and 2 bases respectively, with 13 bases between them. This CDR3 is 15 amino acids long. Germline CDR1 is SGHRS and CDR2 is YFSETQ. The CDR3 DNA reads as TGCGCCAGCAGCCTCGGAGGACCTCCCTACAATGAGCAGTTCTTC. This translates into CASSLGGPPYNEQFF.

The chain is built from TRBV30 and TRBJ2-1; D is perhaps TRBD1 (6 bases). Germline CDR1 reads GTSNPN; CDR2 reads SVGIG (reference sequence). This CDR3 has 15 residues. V was clipped by 3 bases and J by 4 bases, with 16 bases between them. As DNA, the CDR3 is TGTGCCTGGAGAAGGGACAACCAAGGGTACAATGAGCAGTTCTTC. It specifies CAWRRDNQGYNEQFF.

This clone was seen more than once but under ten times. This rearrangement joins TRBV6-5 to TRBJ1-5; maybe TRBD1 (5 bases). The V gene lost 5 bases and the J gene lost 3 bases, with 14 bases spanning the gap. This CDR3 region has 15 residues. Germline V gene lookup returns CDR1 MNHEY and CDR2 SVGAGI. The CDR3 is CASSLQAGDNQPQHF. CDR3 nucleotide sequence: TGTGCCAGCAGTCTACAGGCAGGAGACAATCAGCCCCAGCATTTT.

The genes are TRBV10-3 and TRBJ1-1; maybe TRBD1 (5 bases). The CDR3 is 13 amino acids. Deletions cut 7 bases from V and 1 base from J, with 10 bases between. Per germline, CDR1 ENHRY and CDR2 SYGVKD. This CDR3 is CAITARENTEAFF. CDR3 sequence (DNA): TGTGCCATCACGGCCAGGGAGAACACTGAAGCTTTCTTT.

The chain joins TRBV28 to TRBJ2-2; D is ambiguous. Germline V CDR1 and CDR2: MDHEN, SYDVKM. Deletions cut 8 bases from V and 1 base from J, with 8 bases between. The CDR3 spans 13 residues. CDR3 in DNA: TGTGCCAGCCTGACACTGAACACCGGGGAGCTGTTTTTT. Protein: CASLTLNTGELFF.

The chain is built from TRBV19 and TRBJ1-2; TRBD1 aligns across 7 bases. Looked up from germline, CDR1 is LNHDA and CDR2 is SQIVND (reference sequence). V trimming: 7 bases; J trimming: 2 bases; junction bases outside the gene matches: 10. The CDR3 sequence is 15 residues long. CDR3 in amino acids: CASKEDRSKNYGYTF. The CDR3 coding sequence is TGTGCCAGTAAAGAGGACAGGTCTAAAAACTATGGCTACACCTTC. The whole variable domain, remainder taken from reference TRBV19 and TRBJ1-2, is DGGITQSPKYLFRKEGQNVTLSCEQNLNHDAMYWYRQDPGQGLRLIYYSQIVNDFQKGDIAEGYSVSREKKESFPLTVTSAQKNPTAFYLCASKEDRSKNYGYTFGSGTRLTVV.

The chain links TRBV15 to TRBJ2-1, with 8 bases that match TRBD2. V lost 1 base, J lost 8 bases, and 7 bases stayed unmatched. This CDR3 comprises 15 residues. Germline lookup yields CDR1 LNHNV and CDR2 YYDKDF (reference sequence). The CDR3 DNA sequence: TGTGCCACCAGCAGAGCGGTAGCGGGGATACATGAGCAGTTCTTC. This sequence encodes CATSRAVAGIHEQFF.

This clone was seen only a few times. The chain employs TRBV9 and TRBJ1-1; 8 nucleotides align to TRBD1. This CDR3 has 14 residues. Germline trimming cut 4 bases from V and 1 base from J; bases unmatched to any gene: 3. Germline V gene data show CDR1 as SGDLS and CDR2 as YYNGEE. The CDR3 protein is CASSRQGSNTEAFF. The CDR3 DNA reads as TGTGCCAGCAGCCGACAGGGGTCGAACACTGAAGCTTTCTTT.

The DNA for the CDR3 is TGTGCCAGCAGCGAAAAGCGGGGAAACACAGATACGCAGTATTTT. Protein sequence: CASSEKRGNTDTQYF. This chain links TRBV9 with TRBJ2-3, with 7 nucleotides matching TRBD2. The germline V gene has CDR1 SGDLS and CDR2 YYNGEE. The CDR3 is 15 amino acids. The V gene end was trimmed by 3 bases and the J gene end by 2 bases; junction bases not matched to a gene: 6.

V and J are TRBV4-2 and TRBJ2-7; TRBD1 might be the D (5 bases). This CDR3 comprises 14 residues. V lost 0 bases and J 0 bases, leaving 6 bases between the germline ends. From germline, CDR1 is LGHNA and CDR2 YNFKEQ. CDR3 loop: CASSQEDNSYEQYF. The CDR3, as DNA: TGTGCCAGCAGCCAAGAGGACAACTCCTACGAGCAGTACTTC.

The chain combines TRBV5-1 with TRBJ2-7, with 11 nucleotides matching TRBD1. This CDR3 contains 16 residues. Germline values: CDR1 SGHRS, CDR2 YFSETQ. V dropped 6 bases and J dropped 3; count of bases not matched to a gene: 11. In DNA, the CDR3 is TGCGCCAGCAAACCGCGGACAGGGGGCGCGTTCTACGAGCAGTACTTC. It encodes CASKPRTGGAFYEQYF.

The chain links TRBV29-1 to TRBJ2-2; D is possibly TRBD2 (5 bases). The ends were cut back, 3 bases at V and 5 bases at J, with 10 bases in the middle. The CDR3 loop spans 13 amino acids. Germline CDR1 and CDR2: SQVTM and ANQGSEA. For the CDR3, the DNA is TGCAGCGTTGACACTAGGAGGACCGGGGAGCTGTTTTTT. Translating it yields CSVDTRRTGELFF.

The V and J genes are TRBV7-2 and TRBJ2-7; possible D gene TRBD2, 6 bases. V lost 5 bases, J lost 4 bases, and 12 bases lay in between. Germline V CDR1 and CDR2: SGHTA, FQGNSA. CDR3 length equals 13 residues. CDR3 coding DNA: TGTGCCAGCAGCCCGAGACTAGAGTACGAGCAGTACTTC. Its translation: CASSPRLEYEQYF.

The chain carries TRBV27 and TRBJ2-1; D is possibly TRBD1 (5 bases). V dropped 2 bases and J dropped 12 bases, with 14 bases sitting between them. Germline V gene lookup returns CDR1 MNHEY and CDR2 SMNVEV (reference sequence). The CDR3 spans 13 residues. In DNA, the CDR3 is TGTGCCAGCAGTTTAGAGGTCAGGGCCACGCAGTTCTTC. It codes for CASSLEVRATQFF.

This clone was picked up a small number of times. The gene calls are TRBV19 and TRBJ1-1, with D hard to call. With 3 bases removed from V and 1 base from J, the gap between germline ends came to 12 bases. Germline loops: CDR1 LNHDA, CDR2 SQIVND (reference sequence). This CDR3 spans 15 amino acids. CDR3 protein: CASSILWGGNTEAFF. The CDR3 DNA reads TGTGCCAGTAGTATTCTATGGGGAGGGAACACTGAAGCTTTCTTT.

The rearrangement links TRBV15 to TRBJ2-3, with 9 positions matching TRBD2. This CDR3 region has 14 residues. J was trimmed by 6 bases and V by 1 base; bases with no gene match: 2. Germline CDR1 LNHNV, CDR2 YYDKDF (reference sequence). Here the CDR3 reads CATSRGGGADTQYF. The CDR3 coding sequence is TGTGCCACCAGCAGAGGCGGGGGGGCGGATACGCAGTATTTT.

V usage is TRBV11-2 and J usage is TRBJ2-7, with D hard to call. The CDR3 extends over 14 amino acids. Trimming removed 5 bases at V and 4 bases at J, with 15 bases between. Germline V lookup: CDR1 SGHAT, CDR2 FQNNGV. The CDR3 spells CASSITSAKYEQYF. DNA of the CDR3: TGTGCCAGCAGCATTACTTCTGCGAAATACGAGCAGTACTTC.

V usage is TRBV28 and J usage is TRBJ1-3; 7 nucleotides agree with TRBD1. The CDR3 runs to 14 residues. J gave up 2 bases and V 5 bases, and 3 bases lay outside the gene matches. Germline CDR1 is MDHEN and CDR2 is SYDVKM. The CDR3 DNA reads as TGTGCCAGCAGTATGCAGGGGGCTGGAAACACCATATATTTT. Protein: CASSMQGAGNTIYF.

This chain connects TRBV6-5 to TRBJ1-2, with a weak D call TRBD1 (5 bases). The germline CDR1 and CDR2 sequences are MNHEY and SVGAGI. Trimming took off 7 bases at V and 11 bases at J, with 23 bases between the two ends. CDR3 length: 14 residues. The CDR3 nucleotides are TGTGCCAGCACCTTCCAGGCGGGGACTATAGGATACACCTTC. This translates into CASTFQAGTIGYTF.

The V call is TRBV2, the J call TRBJ1-5; D is unresolved. The CDR3 loop spans 14 amino acids. Germline V gives CDR1 SNHLY, CDR2 FYNNEI. The ends were cut back, 6 bases at V and 1 base at J, with 10 bases in the middle. In DNA form, the CDR3 reads TGTGCCAGCAGGGTTGAGGGAAGCAATCAGCCCCAGCATTTT. Translation gives CASRVEGSNQPQHF.

The chain combines TRBV7-2 with TRBJ1-5; D might be TRBD1 (6 bases). V lost 5 bases, J lost 6 bases, and 11 bases lay in between. Germline-derived CDR1 and CDR2 are SGHTA and FQGNSA. This CDR3 is 13 amino acids long. CDR3 nucleotides: TGTGCCAGCAGCCCAGGGGCAACTCAGCCCCAGCATTTT. Its translation is CASSPGATQPQHF.

The chain combines TRBV28 with TRBJ1-3; no reliable D call. There are 18 residues in the CDR3. V dropped 6 bases and J dropped 0 bases, with 21 bases sitting between them. Per the germline V gene, CDR1 is MDHEN and CDR2 is SYDVKM. The CDR3 nucleotides are TGTGCCAGCAGCAACGTTGAGCTACGAGGGTCCTCTGGAAACACCATATATTTT. The encoded protein is CASSNVELRGSSGNTIYF.

V usage is TRBV6-5 and J usage is TRBJ2-2; a possible D gene is TRBD1 (6 bases). The CDR3 is made up of 14 amino acids. With 4 bases removed from V and 1 base from J, the gap between germline ends came to 7 bases. CDR1 is MNHEY, CDR2 SVGAGI, per germline. For the CDR3, the DNA is TGTGCCAGCAGTTCGGGACAGAACACCGGGGAGCTGTTTTTT. Translation gives CASSSGQNTGELFF.

The J gene is TRBJ2-6, the V gene TRBV19; D remains ambiguous. The CDR3 is 15 residues long. The V end was cut by 5 bases, the J end by 2 bases, with 10 bases between. Germline V lookup: CDR1 LNHDA, CDR2 SQIVND (reference sequence). The DNA of the CDR3 is TGTGCCAGTAGTGAAAAAACTCCTGGGGCCAACGTCCTGACTTTC. Translation: CASSEKTPGANVLTF.

The V and J genes are TRBV7-2 and TRBJ2-7, with TRBD2 identical over 9 bases. V lost 2 bases to trimming and J lost 7 bases; unmatched junction nucleotides: 9. The CDR3 runs to 15 residues. Germline CDR1 reads SGHTA; CDR2 reads FQGNSA. For the CDR3, the DNA is TGTGCCAGCAGCTTACAGCGGGGGGACTACTCGGAGCAGTACTTC. Protein: CASSLQRGDYSEQYF. Full variable domain (remainder filled in from reference TRBV7-2 and TRBJ2-7): GAGVSQSPSNKVTEKGKDVELRCDPISGHTALYWYRQSLGQGLEFLIYFQGNSAPDKSGLPSDRFSAERTGGSVSTLTIQRTQQEDSAVYLCASSLQRGDYSEQYFGPGTRLTVT.

The genes are TRBV19 and TRBJ1-5; tentatively, D is TRBD1 (5 bases). The CDR3 has 15 amino acids. Germline V gives CDR1 LNHDA, CDR2 SQIVND (reference sequence). Between the trimmed V and J ends, which lost 7 bases and 0 bases, there was a span of 13 bases. CDR3 residues: CASMSDKYSNQPQHF. The CDR3 region has the DNA TGTGCCAGTATGTCGGACAAGTATAGCAATCAGCCCCAGCATTTT.